This TCR beta chain derives from a study of regulatory T cells in long-lasting Graves disease. General study findings and limits: Comparison showed that persistent patients shared more public clonotypes (2,741) than new patients (nearly 1,000).

The time point was: newly diagnosed GD, antithyroid drugs for less than 3 months. Following extraction of RNA from PBMCs, that RNA was used to make the TCR library. According to the study, TCR beta libraries were built with iRepertoire HTBI primers and CDR3-region Arm-PCR. Original analysis: The study identified under 80 TRBV and about 14 TRBJ segments across samples. Each CDR3 protein gets one entry after TCRdb re-called the multiplex PCR reads with MiXCR. None of the V and J calls come from the authors' own analysis; TCRdb made them. The table has approximately 400,000 distinct CDR3 sequences, about 16% seen once. This clonotype showed up many times. The antigen remains undetermined. Germline V gene sequence: CDR1 SGHTA, CDR2 FQGTGA. The CDR3 runs 12 residues. V lost 2 bases and J lost 6, with 4 bases in between. These same data were also listed under a study on T cells in Graves' hyperthyroidism and ophthalmopathy.

Here the sequenced sample was peripheral blood mononuclear cells (PBMCs), taken at new diagnosis, from a patient treated with antithyroid drugs. The receptor was isolated from a woman aged 25 to 39 with Graves disease. The chain has TRBV7-3 and TRBJ2-2; D is unclear. The CDR3 coding sequence is TGTGCCAGCAGCTTACCTCCCGGGGAGCTGTTTTTT. Translating gives CASSLPPGELFF.